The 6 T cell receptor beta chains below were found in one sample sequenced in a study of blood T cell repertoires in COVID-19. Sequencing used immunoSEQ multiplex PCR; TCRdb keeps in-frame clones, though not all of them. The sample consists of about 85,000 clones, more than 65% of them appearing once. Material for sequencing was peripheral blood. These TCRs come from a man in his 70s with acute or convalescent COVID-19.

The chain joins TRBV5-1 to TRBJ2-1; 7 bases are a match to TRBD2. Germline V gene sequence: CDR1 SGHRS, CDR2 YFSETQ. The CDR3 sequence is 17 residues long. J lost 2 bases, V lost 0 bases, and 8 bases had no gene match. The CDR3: CASSLEWASGPYNEQFF. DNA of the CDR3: TGCGCCAGCAGCTTGGAATGGGCTAGCGGTCCCTACAATGAGCAGTTCTTC.

This CDR3 reads CASSPPLLAGVTDTQYF. DNA for the CDR3: TGTGCCAGCTCACCACCGTTGCTAGCGGGGGTAACAGATACGCAGTATTTT. The chain recombines TRBV18 with TRBJ2-3; 10 nucleotides line up with TRBD2. V shed 0 bases, J shed 3 bases, and the junction held 6 bases outside the gene matches. The CDR3 runs 17 residues. The germline V gene has CDR1 KGHSH and CDR2 LQKENI.

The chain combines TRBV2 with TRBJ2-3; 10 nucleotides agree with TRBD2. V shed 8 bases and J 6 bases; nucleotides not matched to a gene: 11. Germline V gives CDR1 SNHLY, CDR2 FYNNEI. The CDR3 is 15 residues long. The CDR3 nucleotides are TGTGCCAGCGAAAAGCGGGGGGGCCGGGGCGATACGCAGTATTTT. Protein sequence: CASEKRGGRGDTQYF. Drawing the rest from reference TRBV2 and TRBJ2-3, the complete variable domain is EPEVTQTPSHQVTQMGQEVILRCVPISNHLYFYWYRQILGQKVEFLVSFYNNEISEKSEIFDDQFSVERPDGSNFTLKIRSTKLEDSAMYFCASEKRGGRGDTQYFGPGTRLTVL.

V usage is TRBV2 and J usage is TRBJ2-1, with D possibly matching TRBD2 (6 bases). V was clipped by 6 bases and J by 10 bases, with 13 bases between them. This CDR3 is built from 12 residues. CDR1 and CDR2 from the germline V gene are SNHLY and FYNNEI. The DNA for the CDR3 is TGTGCCAGCAGCCTCGGGACTCCCGAGCAGTTCTTC. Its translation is CASSLGTPEQFF. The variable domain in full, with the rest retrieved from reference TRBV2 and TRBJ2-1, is EPEVTQTPSHQVTQMGQEVILRCVPISNHLYFYWYRQILGQKVEFLVSFYNNEISEKSEIFDDQFSVERPDGSNFTLKIRSTKLEDSAMYFCASSLGTPEQFFGPGTRLTVL.

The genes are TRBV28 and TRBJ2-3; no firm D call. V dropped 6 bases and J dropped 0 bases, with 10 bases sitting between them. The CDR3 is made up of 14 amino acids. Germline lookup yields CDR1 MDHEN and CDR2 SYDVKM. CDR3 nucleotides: TGTGCCAGCAGGCGACAAGCTAGCACAGATACGCAGTATTTT. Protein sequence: CASRRQASTDTQYF.

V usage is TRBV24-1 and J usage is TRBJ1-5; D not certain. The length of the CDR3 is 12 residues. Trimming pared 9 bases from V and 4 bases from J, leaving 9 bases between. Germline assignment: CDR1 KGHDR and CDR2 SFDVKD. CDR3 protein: CATDDGNQPQHF. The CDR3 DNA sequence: TGTGCCACCGACGACGGGAATCAGCCCCAGCATTTT.